The present T cell receptor beta chain was sequenced within a study of T cells in Graves' hyperthyroidism and ophthalmopathy. Findings of the study overall: The model identified upcoming ophthalmopathy a median approximately six months ahead of onset.

Disease duration was under 3 months in the ophthalmopathy patients, who also had a Clinical Activity Score of at least 3 and a NOSPECS grade of at least 4. The study excluded patients with uncontrolled infection, other autoimmune disease, pregnancy or lactation. Each diagnosis was grounded in clinical symptoms, serum thyroxine and TRAb, thyroid ultrasound, and orbital computed tomography. The CDR3 extends over 14 amino acids. V gave up 5 bases and J gave up 7 bases; unmatched junction bases: 7. Germline-derived CDR1 and CDR2 are SGHAT and FQNNGV. There were TCR beta CDR3 regions amplified from RNA transcripts. Researchers ran a first-round RT-PCR on the TCR CDR3 using the HTBI primer set. TCRdb used MiXCR to reprocess the multiplex PCR reads, holding one entry per CDR3 protein. The profile covers about 500,000 distinct CDR3 sequences, with under 20% appearing a single time and roughly 18% taken by the ten largest.

This clonotype was counted at least ten times. The target antigen is unknown. The chain couples TRBV11-2 to TRBJ2-1, with TRBD1 matching 8 bases. The origin of this receptor is a woman aged 18-29 years with Graves' ophthalmopathy. Sequencing used blood. CDR3 sequence reads: CASSPDRDRNEQFF. For the CDR3, the DNA is TGTGCCAGCAGCCCGGACAGGGATAGGAATGAGCAGTTCTTC.